This record covers a single TCR beta chain. The antigen remains unidentified. 13 Jbeta primers and 60 Vbeta primers were used for the PCR. The assay was immunoSEQ multiplex PCR, and TCRdb's table has in-frame clones only and misses some. The repertoire holds over 70,000 clones, with under 80% as singletons. The data were obtained in a study of cytomegalovirus exposure and HLA in healthy donors. Study-level information: Among the approximately 400 donors who were genotyped, approximately 83% fell in the genetic ancestry cluster that is associated with self-reported Caucasian donors.

Donors were nominally healthy when sampled, though unrecorded immune exposures were likely. The CDR3 has 15 amino acids. Germline lookup yields CDR1 SNHLY and CDR2 FYNNEI. Trimming cost V 4 bases and J 7 bases; bases outside gene matches: 9. General study points: The authors later found most CMV-associated TCR beta chains appeared HLA-restricted. Later on, a genetic analysis was performed. It linked a missense variant in DCLRE1C with V- and J-gene trimming of TCR beta.

What was sequenced was PBMCs. The receptor comes from a male donor in good health and CMV-seronegative. The V and J genes are TRBV2 and TRBJ2-3; 9 bases line up with TRBD2. The CDR3 coding sequence is TGTGCCAGCAGTGGGACTAGCGACATCATGAATACGCAGTATTTT. As protein: CASSGTSDIMNTQYF. Based on the CDR3 plus reference TRBV2 and TRBJ2-3, the full variable domain is EPEVTQTPSHQVTQMGQEVILRCVPISNHLYFYWYRQILGQKVEFLVSFYNNEISEKSEIFDDQFSVERPDGSNFTLKIRSTKLEDSAMYFCASSGTSDIMNTQYFGPGTRLTVL.